The T cell receptor beta chain under discussion was sequenced for a study of blood T cell repertoires in COVID-19. The overall study: Material from acute and convalescent COVID-19 was sourced from the United States, Italy and Spain. PBMCs, B-cell-depleted T cells, or T cells provided the cDNA or gDNA that made up the material.

In the original analysis: Estimation of nucleated cell counts was performed using reference gene primer amplification. Some clones are missing from TCRdb's copy, which holds only in-frame ones; the method was immunoSEQ multiplex PCR. That table is the source of V, J and clone size, and D and trimming were worked out from the DNA. The sample has 150,000 or so clones, approximately 84% seen once; the top ten hold about 20%. Germline CDR1 reads MNHEY; CDR2 reads SVGAGI. The CDR3 is made up of 15 amino acids. With V trimmed by 1 base and J by 7 bases, 5 bases remained unmatched. What was sequenced was peripheral blood. This chain joins TRBV6-5 and TRBJ1-4; TRBD1 matches at 8 bases. The source is a woman older than 75 with acute or convalescent COVID-19. In DNA, the CDR3 is TGTGCCAGCAGTTACTTGGACAGGGCTGGTGAAAAACTGTTTTTT. Its translation is CASSYLDRAGEKLFF.